This is a list of T cell receptor beta chains from one sample in a study of cytomegalovirus exposure and HLA in healthy donors. Measured with immunoSEQ multiplex PCR; TCRdb has only the in-frame clones, and not every one. The sample consists of some 160,000 clones, around 77% of them appearing once. Sequenced sample: PBMCs. These receptors all stem from a woman in her twenties or thirties in good health and CMV-seronegative. Each CDR3 is given with its conserved first and last residue. A D gene is named only where the DNA matches it firmly. Clone size is stated in some rows and not others, as once, few, many or a class when expanded.

j_call	d_call	v_call	clone_size	cdr3_nt	cdr3_aa
TRBJ1-5	NA	TRBV4-2	NA	TGTGCCAGCAGCCAAGAACAGTCGGGAGGACAGCCCCAGCATTTT	CASSQEQSGGQPQHF
TRBJ1-5	NA	TRBV28	NA	TGTGCCAGCAGTACAGATCAGCCCCAGCATTTT	CASSTDQPQHF
TRBJ2-7	NA	TRBV6-1	NA	TGTGCCAGCAGTGACCCCCCGGACAGAGTCTACGAGCAGTACTTC	CASSDPPDRVYEQYF
TRBJ2-1	TRBD2	TRBV11-3	NA	TGTGCCAGCAGCATAGGGATGGGACTAGCGCATTACAATGAGCAGTTCTTC	CASSIGMGLAHYNEQFF
TRBJ1-1	NA	TRBV25-1	NA	TGTGCCAGCAGTGGTTACAGGGAAACCAAGGTTGGGACTGAAGCTTTCTTT	CASSGYRETKVGTEAFF
TRBJ2-1	TRBD2	TRBV7-2	NA	TGTGCCAGCAGCTTACGCGGACTAGCGGGTGTGGGTGAGCAGTTCTTC	CASSLRGLAGVGEQFF
TRBJ1-5	NA	TRBV5-3	NA	TGTGCCAGAAGCTTGTATAGCAATCAGCCCCAGCATTTT	CARSLYSNQPQHF
TRBJ1-5	TRBD1	TRBV18	NA	TGTGCCAGCTCTCTTGGGACAGGGGGCCCCAATCAGCCCCAGCATTTT	CASSLGTGGPNQPQHF
TRBJ2-1	TRBD2	TRBV19	NA	TGTGCCACCCAGGGACTAGCGGACCTCTACAATGAGCAGTTCTTC	CATQGLADLYNEQFF
TRBJ1-6	NA	TRBV9	NA	TGTGCCAGCAGCCCCCCAGGAGGCTCACCCCTCCACTTT	CASSPPGGSPLHF
TRBJ2-2	TRBD1	TRBV7-9	NA	TGTGCCAGCAGCCCCCCGGCGGCAGGGGGCCCCACCGGGGAGCTGTTTTTT	CASSPPAAGGPTGELFF
TRBJ2-7	TRBD2	TRBV6-5	NA	TGTGCCAGCAGTTACATAGCGGGGTATGACGAGCAGTACTTC	CASSYIAGYDEQYF
TRBJ2-7	TRBD2	TRBV27	NA	TGTGCCAGCAGTTCCTATAGCGGGGTGATCTACGAGCAGTACTTC	CASSSYSGVIYEQYF
TRBJ1-6	NA	TRBV7-9	NA	TGTGCCAGCAGCCCAACGCAGTATAATTCACCCCTCCACTTT	CASSPTQYNSPLHF
TRBJ1-2	TRBD1	TRBV19	NA	TGTGCCAGTAGACTGAGAGGGGGCGAAGGTGGCTACACCTTC	CASRLRGGEGGYTF
TRBJ2-3	NA	TRBV11-3	NA	TGTGCCAGCAGCCCGGAGAGCACAGATACGCAGTATTTT	CASSPESTDTQYF
TRBJ2-1	TRBD1	TRBV13	many	TGTGCCAGCAGCTACTACAGGGGAAGCAATGAGCAGTTCTTC	CASSYYRGSNEQFF
TRBJ2-3	TRBD2	TRBV11-2	NA	TGTGCCAGCAGAACCGGGGCGGGGGGGCGAGGAGGGACGCAGTATTTT	CASRTGAGGRGGTQYF
TRBJ1-2	NA	TRBV5-6	NA	TGTGCCAGCAGCCCAGATGGGGGGGGCCGTGACTATGGCTACACCTTC	CASSPDGGGRDYGYTF
TRBJ2-7	TRBD1	TRBV4-2	NA	TGTGCCAGCAGCCCAGCCTCCGGGACAGGGAACTACGAGCAGTACTTC	CASSPASGTGNYEQYF
TRBJ2-5	TRBD1	TRBV7-2	NA	TGTGCCAGCAGCGCACAGGGGTCCCAAGAGACCCAGTACTTC	CASSAQGSQETQYF
TRBJ2-3	NA	TRBV19	few	TGTGCCAGTAGTATACCGAACACCGAACCTCAGTATTTT	CASSIPNTEPQYF
TRBJ1-5	NA	TRBV2	NA	TGTGCCAGCAGTTGGAACGTTTTTGACAGTGCTTCCAATCAGCCCCAGCATTTT	CASSWNVFDSASNQPQHF
TRBJ2-5	TRBD2	TRBV6-5	NA	TGTGCCAGCGACGGGGGGGCAGGTCGGCGAGAGACCCAGTACTTC	CASDGGAGRRETQYF
TRBJ2-3	TRBD1	TRBV4-3	NA	TGCGCCAGCAGCCACGGGACAGTTAGCACAGATACGCAGTATTTT	CASSHGTVSTDTQYF
TRBJ2-7	TRBD2	TRBV18	NA	TGTGCCAGCTCTCAGCTAGCGGGGGGGGTCTACGAGCAGTACTTC	CASSQLAGGVYEQYF
TRBJ1-5	NA	TRBV19	NA	TGTGCCAGTAGTATACAGGGGCGGGCAGGATATAGCAATCAGCCCCAGCATTTT	CASSIQGRAGYSNQPQHF
TRBJ2-7	NA	TRBV7-8	NA	TGTGCCAGCAGCATGAGGGAGGCCACCTACGAGCAGTACTTC	CASSMREATYEQYF
TRBJ2-1	TRBD2	TRBV5-1	NA	TGCGCCAGCAGCGGGGGGACTAGTCACAATGAGCAGTTCTTC	CASSGGTSHNEQFF
TRBJ1-1	TRBD1	TRBV29-1	NA	TGCAGCGCCAGGACAGGGGTGAACACTGAAGCTTTCTTT	CSARTGVNTEAFF
TRBJ2-7	NA	TRBV5-4	NA	TGTGCCAGCAGCTCAAACCCCCAGGGAACCGAGCAGTACTTC	CASSSNPQGTEQYF
TRBJ2-1	NA	TRBV9	few	TGTGCCAGCAGCGTTAGCGTTAGCTCCTACAATGAGCAGTTCTTC	CASSVSVSSYNEQFF
TRBJ2-1	TRBD2	TRBV19	NA	TGTGCCAGTCATGAAGCGAGCGGGGGATACTACAATGAGCAGTTCTTC	CASHEASGGYYNEQFF
TRBJ2-7	TRBD1	TRBV27	once	TGTGCCAGCGGTTTGGGACAGGGGGCTTCGTACTTC	CASGLGQGASYF
TRBJ1-6	NA	TRBV15	NA	TGTGCCACCAGCAGAGTTGAGGCCAATTCACCCCTCCACTTT	CATSRVEANSPLHF
TRBJ2-3	NA	TRBV2	NA	TGTGCCAGCAGTGAAGGTCCGGATACGCAGTATTTT	CASSEGPDTQYF
TRBJ1-3	NA	TRBV30	NA	TGTGCCTGGAGTGGGCAGGGTTTCTCTGGAAACACCATATATTTT	CAWSGQGFSGNTIYF
TRBJ2-7	NA	TRBV10-3	NA	TGTGCCATCAGTGTCAGGTACGAGCAGTACTTC	CAISVRYEQYF
TRBJ1-2	TRBD1	TRBV7-9	NA	TGTGCCAGCAGCTCGACAGGGGTTAACTATGGCTACACCTTC	CASSSTGVNYGYTF
TRBJ2-2	NA	TRBV7-3	NA	TGTGCCAGCAGCTTCGGGCGGGGAACCGGGGAGCTGTTTTTT	CASSFGRGTGELFF
TRBJ2-1	NA	TRBV19	NA	TGTGCCAGTAGTGGCGACGAGGGCTCCTACAATGAGCAGTTCTTC	CASSGDEGSYNEQFF
TRBJ2-5	NA	TRBV5-1	NA	TGCGCCAGCAGCTTGGGAAGCGTGGAGACCCAGTACTTC	CASSLGSVETQYF
TRBJ1-1	NA	TRBV19	few	TGTGCCACGCAGGGGTACGCGGGGAACACTGAAGCTTTCTTT	CATQGYAGNTEAFF
TRBJ1-2	NA	TRBV1	NA	TGCACCAGCAGCCGACACGCAGCGGGAAACAACTATGGCTACCCCTTC	CTSSRHAAGNNYGYPF
TRBJ2-7	TRBD2	TRBV5-4	few	TGTGCCAGCAGCGGAGGGGAGAGTGGACTAGATACCTACGAGCAGTACTTC	CASSGGESGLDTYEQYF
TRBJ1-6	NA	TRBV7-8	NA	TGTGCCAGCAGCTTAGGAGACATCGCAGATTCACCCCTCCACTTT	CASSLGDIADSPLHF
TRBJ2-1	TRBD2	TRBV7-9	NA	TGTGCCAGCAGCTTAGTCCTAGCGGGAGTTGGCAATGAGCAGTTCTTC	CASSLVLAGVGNEQFF
TRBJ2-5	TRBD2	TRBV5-4	NA	TGTGCCAGCAGCTTGCAGCGGGGGGCAAACCAAGAGACCCAGTACTTC	CASSLQRGANQETQYF
TRBJ1-1	NA	TRBV27	NA	TGTGCCAGCAGTGGGATGGGGCCGAACACTGAAGCTTTCTTT	CASSGMGPNTEAFF
TRBJ2-1	TRBD1	TRBV30	NA	TGTGCCTGGAGTTACAGGGGTGAGCAGTTCTTC	CAWSYRGEQFF
TRBJ2-3	NA	TRBV13	NA	TGTGCCAGCAGCTTAGTGGGGAGTAATACGCAGTATTTT	CASSLVGSNTQYF
TRBJ2-3	NA	TRBV7-9	few	TGTGCCAGCAGCTTCAGGATAACCACAGATACGCAGTATTTT	CASSFRITTDTQYF
TRBJ2-5	TRBD1	TRBV5-6	NA	TGTGCCAGCAGCTGGGACAGGGGAGAGGGGGAGACCCAGTACTTC	CASSWDRGEGETQYF
TRBJ1-5	TRBD1	TRBV19	NA	TGTGCCAGTAGTATAGAGGGACAGAACAATCAGCCCCAGCATTTT	CASSIEGQNNQPQHF
TRBJ2-7	NA	TRBV4-3	NA	TGCGCCAGCAGCCAACAACCGGGAGTCTACGAGCAGTACTTC	CASSQQPGVYEQYF